Presented here are 30 T cell receptor beta chains from one specimen sequenced in a study of OX40 agonist ivuxolimab in advanced cancers. Measured with immunoSEQ multiplex PCR; TCRdb has only the in-frame clones, and not every one. The table lists about 43,000 clones, around nine tenths of them singletons, with approximately 11% in the top ten. Sequencing used CD4+ or CD8+ T cells sorted from blood, obtained in a trial of the OX40 agonist ivuxolimab. The receptors originated from an adult with an advanced solid tumor such as melanoma, head and neck, liver or kidney cancer.

This clone is classed as medium-sized. The chain couples TRBV9 to TRBJ1-1; D is unclear. V shed 4 bases and J shed 1 base, with 8 bases lying between them. This CDR3 contains 13 residues. CDR1 is SGDLS and CDR2 is YYNGEE in the germline V gene. The CDR3 here is CASSLSQNTEAFF. The CDR3 DNA reads as TGTGCCAGCAGCCTAAGTCAGAACACTGAAGCTTTCTTT.

V usage is TRBV27 and J usage is TRBJ1-5, with TRBD1 matching 9 bases. Germline values: CDR1 MNHEY, CDR2 SMNVEV (reference sequence). This CDR3 spans 16 amino acids. V gave up 5 bases and J gave up 3 bases; unmatched junction bases: 8. The CDR3 region is CASSQAGTGYNQPQHF. The CDR3 DNA sequence: TGTGCCAGCAGTCAGGCAGGGACAGGGTACAATCAGCCCCAGCATTTT.

The chain joins TRBV30 to TRBJ2-1; D unresolved. There are 15 residues in the CDR3. The germline gives CDR1 GTSNPN, CDR2 SVGIG (reference sequence). V lost 0 bases, J lost 0 bases, and 9 bases lay in between. The CDR3 protein is CAWSVDPSSYNEQFF. The CDR3 DNA reads as TGTGCCTGGAGTGTAGATCCAAGCTCCTACAATGAGCAGTTCTTC.

The rearrangement links TRBV11-2 to TRBJ1-2, with 7 bases fitting TRBD1. The CDR3 runs 13 residues. Germline CDR1 reads SGHAT; CDR2 reads FQNNGV. V dropped 5 bases and J dropped 8; count of bases not matched to a gene: 8. The CDR3 region is CASSATGVEGYTF. For the CDR3, the DNA is TGTGCCAGCAGCGCTACAGGGGTAGAGGGCTACACCTTC.

V usage is TRBV29-1 and J usage is TRBJ2-2; D is perhaps TRBD1 (6 bases). Germline lookup yields CDR1 SQVTM and CDR2 ANQGSEA. The CDR3 runs 13 residues. V lost 6 bases and J 7 bases, leaving 15 bases between the germline ends. CDR3 sequence (DNA): TGCAGCGTCCCAAAGGGGGTCCTCGGGGAGCTGTTTTTT. Amino acid sequence: CSVPKGVLGELFF.

This rearrangement joins TRBV5-1 to TRBJ1-2; perhaps TRBD1 as D (6 bases). Germline CDR1 reads SGHRS; CDR2 reads YFSETQ. V dropped 0 bases and J dropped 5 bases, with 14 bases sitting between them. The CDR3 loop spans 15 amino acids. The CDR3 nucleotides are TGCGCCAGCAGCTTGGAGATTGGGGGGCCGTATGGCTACACCTTC. This sequence encodes CASSLEIGGPYGYTF.

This sequence joins TRBV6-4 and TRBJ2-3; the match to TRBD2 covers 8 bases. In germline, CDR1 is MRHNA, CDR2 SNTAGT. The CDR3 contains 15 residues. The V gene end was trimmed by 3 bases and the J gene end by 2 bases; junction bases not matched to a gene: 4. CDR3 sequence: CASSESGGATDTQYF. CDR3 DNA: TGTGCCAGCAGTGAGTCCGGGGGGGCCACAGATACGCAGTATTTT.

The rearrangement links TRBV13 to TRBJ2-1; unclear D gene. Trimming pared 1 base from V and 3 bases from J, leaving 7 bases between. The CDR3 covers 14 residues. The germline V gene has CDR1 PRHDT and CDR2 FYEKMQ (reference sequence). The CDR3 here is CASSLAGSYNEQFF. The CDR3 nucleotides are TGTGCCAGCAGCTTAGCAGGCAGCTACAATGAGCAGTTCTTC.

The chain links TRBV6-1 to TRBJ1-5, with TRBD1 identical over 9 bases. V lost 4 bases and J lost 1; bases outside the gene matches: 11. CDR1 is MNHNS, CDR2 SASEGT, per germline. CDR3 length: 18 amino acids. CDR3 nucleotides: TGTGCCAGCAGTGCGCGTTGGGGACAGGGTCGGAGCAATCAGCCCCAGCATTTT. Translation: CASSARWGQGRSNQPQHF.

This sequence joins TRBV4-3 and TRBJ2-5; 9 bases are shared with TRBD2. Germline CDR1 is LGHNA and CDR2 is YSLEER. Trimming took 0 bases from V and 2 from J; bases not matched to a gene: 7. The CDR3 extends over 17 amino acids. This CDR3 is CASSQDLALAGQETQYF. DNA for the CDR3: TGCGCCAGCAGCCAAGATTTGGCGCTAGCGGGGCAAGAGACCCAGTACTTC.

The chain is built from TRBV10-3 and TRBJ2-2; 9 nucleotides match TRBD1. The CDR3 sequence is 14 residues long. The germline gives CDR1 ENHRY, CDR2 SYGVKD. V gave up 10 bases and J gave up 5 bases; unmatched junction bases: 8. Here the CDR3 DNA reads TGTGCCAACTCGGACAGGGGAGGGACCGGGGAGCTGTTTTTT. Amino acids: CANSDRGGTGELFF.

V usage is TRBV27 and J usage is TRBJ2-7; tentatively, D is TRBD1 or TRBD2 (6 bases each). This CDR3 region has 15 residues. The V and J ends lost 5 bases and 4 bases respectively, with 18 bases between them. Germline V gene lookup returns CDR1 MNHEY and CDR2 SMNVEV (reference sequence). This chain's CDR3 is CASSAQRGLGYEQYF. The CDR3 bases are TGTGCCAGCAGTGCCCAACGGGGGCTGGGGTACGAGCAGTACTTC.

J is TRBJ2-3 and V is TRBV27; possible D gene TRBD2, 6 bases. The germline CDR1 and CDR2 sequences are MNHEY and SMNVEV (reference sequence). This CDR3 has 15 amino acids. The V gene lost 5 bases and the J gene lost 4 bases, with 16 bases spanning the gap. CDR3 protein: CASSPGLQKSDTQYF. CDR3 sequence (DNA): TGTGCCAGCAGTCCGGGACTCCAGAAATCAGATACGCAGTATTTT.

This clone appeared a few times. The chain has TRBV4-1 and TRBJ2-5; D is unclear. Deletions cut 4 bases from V and 3 bases from J, with 9 bases between. CDR1 MGHRA and CDR2 YSYEKL come from the germline V gene. The CDR3 runs 13 residues. DNA for the CDR3: TGCGCCAGCAGCCCCCCCGGTAAAGAGACCCAGTACTTC. It yields the protein CASSPPGKETQYF.

V usage is TRBV7-9 and J usage is TRBJ1-1; 7 nucleotides align to TRBD1. V lost 5 bases to trimming and J lost 6 bases; unmatched junction nucleotides: 15. The germline V gene has CDR1 SEHNR and CDR2 FQNEAQ (reference sequence). This CDR3 has 16 residues. The DNA for the CDR3 is TGTGCCAGCAGCGGGCCCCCCAGACAGGGTATAGCTGAAGCTTTCTTT. The encoded protein is CASSGPPRQGIAEAFF.

This clone was recorded many times. V and J are TRBV5-4 and TRBJ2-7; 9 nucleotides agree with TRBD2. The V gene end was trimmed by 4 bases and the J gene end by 5 bases; junction bases not matched to a gene: 7. The CDR3 consists of 14 residues. CDR1 SGHNT and CDR2 YYREEE come from the germline V gene (reference sequence). The CDR3: CASSGGSGGDEQYF. The CDR3 DNA reads as TGTGCCAGCAGCGGGGGTAGCGGGGGCGACGAGCAGTACTTC.

V is TRBV7-9 and J is TRBJ2-5; 8 bases match TRBD2. There are 15 residues in the CDR3. The junction had 9 bases not matched to a gene; V was cut back by 5 bases and J by 4 bases. Germline V gives CDR1 SEHNR, CDR2 FQNEAQ (reference sequence). The CDR3 nucleotides are TGTGCCAGCAGCCCCCAGCGGGAGAGGGTAGAGACCCAGTACTTC. Its protein is CASSPQRERVETQYF.

The chain combines TRBV4-1 with TRBJ2-3, with 8 bases fitting TRBD2. Germline V gene sequence: CDR1 MGHRA, CDR2 YSYEKL. The CDR3 spans 14 residues. Trimming removed 3 bases from V and 3 bases from J; junction bases left unmatched: 2. The DNA of the CDR3 is TGCGCCAGCAGCCAGGGACTAGGGACAGATACGCAGTATTTT. Translation gives CASSQGLGTDTQYF.

The chain links TRBV4-2 to TRBJ1-4; D may be TRBD1 (6 bases). Germline loops: CDR1 LGHNA, CDR2 YNFKEQ. This CDR3 comprises 15 residues. Between the trimmed V and J ends, which lost 0 bases and 8 bases, there was a span of 13 bases. The CDR3 DNA sequence: TGTGCCAGCAGCCAAGATTTCCAGGGGAGGGAAAAACTGTTTTTT. Protein product: CASSQDFQGREKLFF.

J is TRBJ1-1 and V is TRBV6-5, with D unresolved. The germline CDR1 and CDR2 sequences are MNHEY and SVGAGI. V lost 6 bases and J 4 bases, leaving 12 bases between the germline ends. The CDR3 length is 13 residues. CDR3 sequence (DNA): TGTGCCAGCAGCCATACATGGGCCACTGAAGCTTTCTTT. Translation: CASSHTWATEAFF.

This clone was detected once. The rearrangement links TRBV7-2 to TRBJ1-1, with D unclear. Germline assignment: CDR1 SGHTA and CDR2 FQGNSA. V was shortened by 7 bases and J by 3 bases, with 12 bases between the two germline ends. The CDR3 contains 13 residues. CDR3 loop: CASTLGPHTEAFF. The CDR3 DNA reads TGTGCCAGCACCCTCGGACCTCACACTGAAGCTTTCTTT.

CDR3 in DNA: TGTGCCAGCACAGGGGTATCGTACGAGCAGTACTTC. This sequence encodes CASTGVSYEQYF. The chain couples TRBV6-1 to TRBJ2-7; TRBD1 might be the D (6 bases). The CDR3 consists of 12 residues. Trimming took off 7 bases at V and 4 bases at J, with 11 bases between the two ends. Germline V lookup: CDR1 MNHNS, CDR2 SASEGT.

The chain couples TRBV6-5 to TRBJ2-7; D remains unclear. This CDR3 spans 13 amino acids. The germline V and J ends were trimmed by 9 bases and 0 bases, with 12 bases remaining between them. Germline-derived CDR1 and CDR2 are MNHEY and SVGAGI. CDR3 nucleotides: TGTGCCAGTCATTCGGCAGGCTCCTACGAGCAGTACTTC. Protein sequence: CASHSAGSYEQYF.

The chain uses TRBV27 and TRBJ2-3; D not certain. The germline gives CDR1 MNHEY, CDR2 SMNVEV (reference sequence). The CDR3 covers 16 residues. V dropped 1 base and J dropped 0 bases, with 11 bases sitting between them. CDR3 region: CASSLYAGVSTDTQYF. CDR3 sequence (DNA): TGTGCCAGCAGTTTATATGCAGGAGTTAGCACAGATACGCAGTATTTT.

The chain combines TRBV27 with TRBJ1-1, with 10 nucleotides matching TRBD1. Germline loops: CDR1 MNHEY, CDR2 SMNVEV (reference sequence). V lost 9 bases, J lost 4 bases, and 2 bases stayed unmatched. This CDR3 comprises 12 residues. This CDR3 reads CASGTGATEAFF. CDR3 bases: TGTGCCAGTGGGACAGGGGCCACTGAAGCTTTCTTT.

The chain has TRBV7-9 and TRBJ2-1, with 9 bases that match TRBD1. V shed 6 bases, J shed 6 bases, and the junction held 3 bases outside the gene matches. The CDR3 totals 13 residues. Germline V gene data show CDR1 as SEHNR and CDR2 as FQNEAQ (reference sequence). Here the CDR3 DNA reads TGTGCCAGCAGATCGGACAGGGGCAATGAGCAGTTCTTC. Amino acids: CASRSDRGNEQFF.

This chain links TRBV5-5 with TRBJ2-7; no definite D call. V was clipped by 7 bases and J by 4 bases, with 15 bases between them. CDR3 length equals 13 residues. From germline, CDR1 is SGHKS and CDR2 YYEKEE (reference sequence). CDR3: CASAYWSRYEQYF. CDR3 coding DNA: TGTGCCAGCGCGTACTGGTCGAGGTACGAGCAGTACTTC.

The V and J genes are TRBV7-9 and TRBJ2-7; D gene ambiguous. The CDR3 is made up of 13 amino acids. Trimming left V 6 bases short and J 3 bases short, with 12 bases between. Germline V gene data show CDR1 as SEHNR and CDR2 as FQNEAQ (reference sequence). The CDR3 sequence is CASRSRDVYEQYF. CDR3 sequence (DNA): TGTGCCAGCAGATCTAGGGATGTCTACGAGCAGTACTTC.

The CDR3 loop reads CASSSPTSGGVLRTDTQYF. The CDR3 DNA reads TGTGCCAGCAGTTCGCCGACTAGCGGGGGCGTATTGAGAACAGATACGCAGTATTTT. The V call is TRBV27, the J call TRBJ2-3; the match to TRBD2 covers 12 bases. This CDR3 region has 19 residues. The germline gives CDR1 MNHEY, CDR2 SMNVEV (reference sequence). V shed 4 bases and J 3 bases; nucleotides not matched to a gene: 14.

The CDR3 sequence: CASSYLPGGNTGELFF. The DNA for the CDR3 is TGTGCCAGCAGTTACTTACCAGGGGGTAACACCGGGGAGCTGTTTTTT. V gene TRBV6-6 combines with J gene TRBJ2-2; TRBD1 matches 7 bases. CDR1 is MNHNY, CDR2 SVGAGI, per germline (reference sequence). This CDR3 comprises 16 residues. V lost 1 base, J lost 2 bases, and 4 bases stayed unmatched.